This T cell receptor (beta chain) was captured in a study of lymphopenia after photon versus proton radiotherapy (dated by TCRdb to between 2018 and 2020). The study in broad terms: Photon and proton radiation therapy were compared by the study for their immunological effects in patients with gastrointestinal tumors who developed high-grade lymphopenia. The cohort included roughly 20 patients with gastrointestinal tumors who developed lymphopenia after receiving either photon or proton therapy. The study aimed to characterize how the two radiation modalities differ in their impact on the immune system. Overall results and qualifications from the work: Across the cohort, among patients who died, a greater drop in TCR diversity after the nadir was inversely correlated with overall survival time. After the lymphocyte count nadir, repertoires from photon-treated patients showed oligoclonal expansion, particularly of CD8+ Temra cells, and this expansion drove the decline in diversity. During treatment, patients who received photon therapy lost naive T cells and TCR diversity and gained effector/memory populations, whereas patients who received proton therapy remained relatively stable. The authors looked at the survival association only in patients who died, and they framed better survival with proton therapy as a possibility rather than a demonstrated result.

With regard to this clone: This clone's antigen is unknown. The sample holds no much larger clone one base away, and base qualities are not on file.

The CDR3 goes from the cysteine to the phenylalanine over 15 residues. The sequence is cut down to CDR3 DNA, 45 bases in frame from base 1. Looking up the germline V gene yields CDR1 SGHRS and CDR2 YFSETQ. Germline trimming amounts to 3 bases on V and 3 bases on J, with 1 as the count of junction bases outside the gene matches. The library was made by the immunoSEQ multiplex PCR assay. Alongside multiparametric flow cytometry, deep sequencing of rearranged TCR beta loci was used to profile the T cell repertoires. TCRdb retrieved this table from immuneACCESS and kept in-frame rearrangements only. Not all clones are present; in checked studies, unresolved V genes account for under half, and no reason is known for the remainder. Present in this sample are 50,000 to 60,000 clones, around 90% of which were seen just once. The ten biggest clones cover approximately 19% of the sample.

This TCR was recovered from a woman aged 40 to 50 with cholangiocarcinoma. The sample here was peripheral blood, taken from a patient treated with photon-based radiotherapy. The V gene is TRBV5-1 and the J gene is TRBJ2-3, with 13 bases matching TRBD2. Read as DNA, the sequence is TGCGCCAGCAGCTCGACTAGCGGGGGGACAGATACGCAGTATTTT. Its translation reads: CASSSTSGGTDTQYF.